This TCR beta chain was sequenced for a study of blood T cell repertoires in COVID-19. The wider study: In each case, the material was cDNA or gDNA derived from T cells, B-cell-depleted T cells, or PBMCs.

Study processing details: Estimates of nucleated cell counts were drawn from the amplification of reference gene primers. Produced via immunoSEQ multiplex PCR; TCRdb's table is partial and in-frame only. The V and J calls and clone size were taken over from that table, and D and trimming were inferred from the DNA. The table lists about 270,000 clones, around 90% of them singletons. Participant ages covered roughly 18 to 89 years across 24 US areas. Donors in Cohort 3 counted as recovered after two negative PCRs, clearance, or symptom resolution. This CDR3 spans 15 amino acids. Germline CDR1 reads SGDLS; CDR2 reads YYNGEE. With 0 bases removed from V and 0 bases from J, the gap between germline ends came to 7 bases.

The sequencing sample was made of PBMCs or T cells enriched from blood (not recorded which). The receptor's source is a woman aged 45-65 years who had recovered from COVID-19. The J gene is TRBJ1-3, the V gene TRBV9; D is uncertain. The CDR3 loop reads CASSVDPYSGNTIYF. In DNA, the CDR3 is TGTGCCAGCAGCGTAGATCCGTACTCTGGAAACACCATATATTTT.